The 24 T cell receptor beta chains listed next were all sequenced from one sample in a study of OX40 agonist ivuxolimab in advanced cancers. TCRdb's table, derived via immunoSEQ multiplex PCR, lists solely in-frame clones and lacks some. The sample records about 130,000 clones, about nine tenths being singletons. The source was CD4+ or CD8+ T cells sorted from blood, collected in a trial of the OX40 agonist ivuxolimab. These TCRs come from an adult with an advanced solid tumor such as melanoma, head and neck, liver or kidney cancer.

The rearrangement uses TRBV27 and TRBJ2-7; 8 bases line up with TRBD1. The length of the CDR3 is 14 residues. CDR1 and CDR2 (germline): MNHEY, SMNVEV (reference sequence). V lost 2 bases to trimming and J lost 4 bases; unmatched junction nucleotides: 4. This CDR3 reads CASSLRQGAYEQYF. The CDR3 region has the DNA TGTGCCAGCAGTTTACGTCAGGGGGCTTACGAGCAGTACTTC.

The chain couples TRBV9 to TRBJ1-1; 10 nucleotides align to TRBD1. CDR3 length: 15 residues. The germline CDR1 and CDR2 sequences are SGDLS and YYNGEE. Trimming took 5 bases from V and 3 from J; bases not matched to a gene: 7. The CDR3, as DNA: TGTGCCAGCAGTCAAGGGGGGACAGGGGACACTGAAGCTTTCTTT. Translated: CASSQGGTGDTEAFF.

The V call is TRBV18, the J call TRBJ1-2; the D is unclear. With 0 bases removed from V and 4 bases from J, the gap between germline ends came to 15 bases. Germline V gives CDR1 KGHSH, CDR2 LQKENI. The CDR3 has 16 amino acids. DNA for the CDR3: TGTGCCAGCTCACCACCGGTAAGCCCCCCGGGCTATGGCTACACCTTC. It specifies CASSPPVSPPGYGYTF.

V is TRBV28 and J is TRBJ1-2, with D possibly TRBD1 on 5 matching bases. The CDR3 is made up of 15 amino acids. Trimming removed 3 bases at V and 11 bases at J, with 22 bases between. Germline values: CDR1 MDHEN, CDR2 SYDVKM. CDR3 loop: CASSLPVFDRRGYTF. As DNA, the CDR3 is TGTGCCAGCAGTTTGCCCGTTTTCGACAGACGTGGATACACCTTC.

V gene TRBV6-1 combines with J gene TRBJ2-7; 7 bases agree with TRBD1. Germline CDR1 reads MNHNS; CDR2 reads SASEGT. V lost 5 bases, J lost 2 bases, and 6 bases stayed unmatched. There are 14 residues in the CDR3. The chain's CDR3 is CASSKDRATYEQYF. Written as DNA, the CDR3 is TGTGCCAGCAGTAAAGACAGGGCTACCTACGAGCAGTACTTC.

The rearrangement uses TRBV5-8 and TRBJ1-2, with a possible D match to TRBD1 (5 bases). The CDR3 is 13 amino acids. CDR1 is SGHTS, CDR2 YDEGEE, per germline. V dropped 3 bases and J dropped 3 bases, with 9 bases sitting between them. The CDR3 nucleotides read TGTGCCAGCAGCTACGGGACGGACTATGGCTACACCTTC. It specifies CASSYGTDYGYTF.

This chain links TRBV28 with TRBJ2-1, with a possible D match to TRBD2 (6 bases). Germline V gene sequence: CDR1 MDHEN, CDR2 SYDVKM. The CDR3 is 16 amino acids. With 6 bases removed from V and 0 bases from J, the gap between germline ends came to 15 bases. This chain's CDR3 is CASSQPAGPSYNEQFF. DNA for the CDR3: TGTGCCAGCAGCCAACCCGCGGGACCCTCCTACAATGAGCAGTTCTTC.

This rearrangement joins TRBV2 to TRBJ2-7; maybe TRBD2 (6 bases). Germline-derived CDR1 and CDR2 are SNHLY and FYNNEI. V was pared by 1 base and J by 2 bases, with 12 bases between. This CDR3 has 15 residues. The DNA of the CDR3 is TGTGCCAGCAGTGAAGAATCAGCGGGCCCCTACGAGCAGTACTTC. This encodes CASSEESAGPYEQYF.

The table lists this clone with a count of one. The J gene is TRBJ1-5, the V gene TRBV6-5; TRBD1 might be the D (5 bases). CDR1 is MNHEY, CDR2 SVGAGI, per germline. This CDR3 contains 14 residues. Deletions cut 8 bases from V and 5 bases from J, with 16 bases between. CDR3 residues: CASRHWGSDQPQHF. CDR3 DNA: TGTGCCAGCCGCCATTGGGGGAGTGATCAGCCCCAGCATTTT.

This clone was detected once. The chain couples TRBV6-1 to TRBJ2-5; 7 bases match TRBD2. This CDR3 has 13 residues. The germline V gene has CDR1 MNHNS and CDR2 SASEGT. Trimming removed 2 bases from V and 7 bases from J; junction bases left unmatched: 4. This CDR3 is CASSELAAATQYF. In nucleotides, the CDR3 is TGTGCCAGCAGTGAACTAGCGGCCGCGACCCAGTACTTC.

This chain joins TRBV28 and TRBJ1-2; D may be TRBD1 (6 bases). The CDR3 runs 12 residues. V lost 6 bases to trimming and J lost 8 bases, with 13 bases between them. CDR1 is MDHEN and CDR2 is SYDVKM in the germline V gene. The CDR3 region is CASRNRVLGYTF. Written as DNA, the CDR3 is TGTGCCAGCAGAAACAGGGTCTTGGGCTACACCTTC.

In the case of this clone: Distinct nucleotide sequences in the sample also encode this CDR3. The chain carries TRBV5-1 and TRBJ1-1; weak D call: TRBD1 (5 bases). The germline CDR1 and CDR2 sequences are SGHRS and YFSETQ. CDR3 length: 14 residues. Deletions cut 2 bases from V and 1 base from J, with 9 bases between. The CDR3 DNA sequence: TGCGCCAGCAGCTTAGTTGGGGGGAACACTGAAGCTTTCTTT. Amino acids: CASSLVGGNTEAFF.

The rearrangement uses TRBV28 and TRBJ2-7; D is possibly TRBD2 (5 bases). Trimming removed 6 bases from V and 4 bases from J, with 16 bases in between. The CDR3 length is 14 residues. CDR1 is MDHEN, CDR2 SYDVKM, per germline. This chain's CDR3 is CASSLAQTRYEQYF. In nucleotides, the CDR3 is TGTGCCAGCAGCCTAGCCCAAACGCGGTACGAGCAGTACTTC.

This clone was counted only a few times. The chain links TRBV5-1 to TRBJ1-2, with 8 nucleotides matching TRBD1. The germline gives CDR1 SGHRS, CDR2 YFSETQ. The V and J ends lost 0 bases and 2 bases, in that order; junction bases with no gene match: 6. The length of the CDR3 is 16 residues. The CDR3 nucleotides are TGCGCCAGCAGCTTGGATCCTAACAGGGGGAACTATGGCTACACCTTC. Encoded protein: CASSLDPNRGNYGYTF.

This clone has a single count. This chain connects TRBV7-3 to TRBJ2-2; D is perhaps TRBD2 (5 bases). V dropped 2 bases and J dropped 7 bases, with 11 bases sitting between them. This CDR3 has 14 amino acids. From germline, CDR1 is SGHTA and CDR2 FQGTGA. The CDR3 loop is CASSLGVGVGELFF. In DNA, the CDR3 is TGTGCCAGCAGCTTAGGGGTCGGGGTCGGGGAGCTGTTTTTT.

V and J are TRBV18 and TRBJ2-7; 7 bases line up with TRBD1. Per the germline V gene, CDR1 is KGHSH and CDR2 is LQKENI. CDR3 length: 14 amino acids. V lost 1 base and J lost 4; bases outside the gene matches: 4. CDR3 loop: CASSPQGAGYEQYF. Written as DNA, the CDR3 is TGTGCCAGCTCACCACAGGGGGCTGGGTACGAGCAGTACTTC.

J is TRBJ2-1 and V is TRBV27; D is unresolved. V dropped 6 bases and J dropped 0 bases, with 6 bases sitting between them. The CDR3 spans 13 residues. Germline V gene data show CDR1 as MNHEY and CDR2 as SMNVEV (reference sequence). CDR3 sequence reads: CASRPNSYNEQFF. The CDR3 DNA reads as TGTGCCAGCAGGCCTAACTCCTACAATGAGCAGTTCTTC.

The sample holds a few counts of this clone. The chain employs TRBV28 and TRBJ1-1; 9 bases map to TRBD1. The junction had 5 bases not matched to a gene; V was cut back by 2 bases and J by 4 bases. Germline V gene data show CDR1 as MDHEN and CDR2 as SYDVKM. The CDR3 loop spans 15 amino acids. CDR3 sequence reads: CASSLMGTGFTEAFF. CDR3 in DNA: TGTGCCAGCAGTTTAATGGGGACAGGGTTCACTGAAGCTTTCTTT. The entire variable domain, with the rest obtained from reference TRBV28 and TRBJ1-1, is as follows: DVKVTQSSRYLVKRTGEKVFLECVQDMDHENMFWYRQDPGLGLRLIYFSYDVKMKEKGDIPEGYSVSREKKERFSLILESASTNQTSMYLCASSLMGTGFTEAFFGQGTRLTVV.

The chain recombines TRBV5-4 with TRBJ1-2, with TRBD1 matching 7 bases. Trimming at V came to 4 bases and at J to 1 base, leaving 1 base not matched to a gene. The germline V gene has CDR1 SGHNT and CDR2 YYREEE (reference sequence). The CDR3 loop spans 13 amino acids. CDR3 sequence: CASSRDSNYGYTF. The CDR3, as DNA: TGTGCCAGCAGCCGGGACAGTAACTATGGCTACACCTTC.

About this clone itself: The CDR3 does not end in the conserved phenylalanine or tryptophan, so this is likely a read error. This chain joins TRBV29-1 and TRBJ2-3; D gene unclear. V shed 4 bases and J shed 0 bases, with 8 bases lying between them. Germline CDR1 is SQVTM and CDR2 is ANQGSEA. This CDR3 has 13 amino acids. The CDR3 spells CSVGAGSTDTQYS. CDR3 in DNA: TGCAGCGTTGGGGCAGGAAGCACAGATACGCAGTATTCT.

V and J are TRBV4-1 and TRBJ2-7; a possible D gene is TRBD2 (6 bases). V shed 4 bases and J shed 3 bases, with 10 bases lying between them. This CDR3 region has 13 residues. Germline CDR1 and CDR2: MGHRA and YSYEKL. CDR3 residues: CASSLTGDYEQYF. CDR3 DNA sequence: TGCGCCAGCAGCCTCACGGGGGACTACGAGCAGTACTTC.

This chain connects TRBV5-6 to TRBJ2-1, with 7 positions matching TRBD1. The CDR3 has 15 residues. J gave up 4 bases and V 3 bases, and 7 bases lay outside the gene matches. Germline V CDR1 and CDR2: SGHDT, YYEEEE. The DNA of the CDR3 is TGTGCCAGCAGCTCCCGGACAGGTTATTACAATGAGCAGTTCTTC. Translation gives CASSSRTGYYNEQFF.

The CDR3 loop reads CASSTKGSRGPYEQYF. The CDR3 coding sequence is TGTGCCAGCAGCACCAAAGGGAGCAGGGGGCCATACGAGCAGTACTTC. V is TRBV28 and J is TRBJ2-7; 8 nucleotides agree with TRBD1. J gave up 4 bases and V 6 bases, and 14 bases lay outside the gene matches. CDR1 is MDHEN and CDR2 is SYDVKM in the germline V gene. The CDR3 is made up of 16 amino acids.

The genes are TRBV12-5 and TRBJ2-2; no definite D call. Looked up from germline, CDR1 is LGHNT and CDR2 is FRNRAP. The V end was cut by 1 base, the J end by 6 bases, with 9 bases between. The CDR3 length is 14 residues. Here the CDR3 reads CASGLGLDAGELFF. The DNA for the CDR3 is TGTGCTAGTGGTTTGGGATTGGACGCCGGGGAGCTGTTTTTT.